Given below is one T cell receptor (beta chain) in context. The germline V gene encodes CDR1 KGHDR and CDR2 SFDVKD. V gave up 3 bases and J gave up 2 bases; unmatched junction bases: 6. This CDR3 is 15 amino acids long. These data originate in a study of control samples from healthy donors and cancer patients. The assay was immunoSEQ multiplex PCR, and TCRdb's table has in-frame clones only and misses some. Of about 140,000 clones in the sample, approximately 91% were seen once. This TCR was sampled from a man between 25 and 39 years old in good health. Input material: blood. The chain recombines TRBV24-1 with TRBJ2-7; 7 nucleotides align to TRBD1. The CDR3: CATSDSTGVPYEQYF. The CDR3 nucleotides read TGTGCCACCAGTGATAGTACAGGGGTCCCCTACGAGCAGTACTTC.